This is a list of T cell receptor beta chains from one sample in a study of T-cell reconstitution after alpha-beta-depleted transplantation in children. TCRdb re-analysed the PCR reads in MiXCR, keeping a single row per CDR3 protein. The repertoire includes 700,000 or so distinct CDR3 sequences, around 13% of them detected once, and 0.79% sits in the top ten. This sample comprised PBMCs, obtained before TCRalphabeta/CD19-depleted stem cell transplant. The source is a girl aged 2-10 years with congenital amegakaryocytic thrombocytopenia, due to receive a stem cell transplant. CDR3s include the opening cysteine and the closing phenylalanine or tryptophan. The D gene is left open where the match is weak. Not every row has a clone size; where given, it reads once, few, many or a size class.

V gene	J gene	clone size	D gene	CDR3 protein	CDR3 DNA
TRBV9	TRBJ2-2	few	NA	CASSVEVRPGELFF	TGTGCCAGCAGCGTAGAAGTTAGACCCGGGGAGCTGTTTTTT
TRBV5-1	TRBJ1-2	few	NA	CASSTDPAKGYTF	TGCGCCAGCAGCACGGACCCCGCGAAGGGCTACACCTTC
TRBV20-1	TRBJ1-4	few	NA	CSAREQINEKLFF	TGCAGTGCTAGAGAACAGATTAATGAAAAACTGTTTTTT
TRBV6-1	TRBJ1-1	many	TRBD1	CASRHGQGSTEAFF	TGTGCCAGCAGACACGGACAGGGCAGCACTGAAGCTTTCTTT
TRBV5-1	TRBJ2-5	few	TRBD2	CASRDRSAGVETQYF	TGCGCCAGCAGGGATCGATCCGCGGGAGTAGAGACCCAGTACTTC
TRBV7-7	TRBJ2-5	few	TRBD2	CASRPLAGGDTQYF	TGTGCCAGCCGCCCACTAGCGGGAGGGGATACCCAGTACTTC
TRBV18	TRBJ2-7	few	TRBD1	CASSPMDRDEQYF	TGTGCCAGCTCACCAATGGACAGGGACGAGCAGTACTTC
TRBV20-1	TRBJ2-1	many	NA	CSARDPGGSSYNEQFF	TGCAGTGCTAGAGATCCGGGTGGTAGCTCCTACAATGAGCAGTTCTTC
TRBV5-1	TRBJ1-2	many	NA	CASSWTANYGYTF	TGCGCCAGCAGCTGGACAGCTAACTATGGCTACACCTTC
TRBV6-6	TRBJ1-1	few	NA	CASSYRGSEAFF	TGTGCCAGCAGTTATAGGGGCTCTGAAGCTTTCTTT
TRBV5-1	TRBJ2-1	many	NA	CASSFGRLGRGSSYNEQFF	TGCGCCAGCAGCTTTGGCCGTTTAGGGAGAGGTAGCTCCTACAATGAGCAGTTCTTC
TRBV12-3/TRBV12-4	TRBJ2-7	few	TRBD2	CASSPHWGGAYEQYF	TGTGCCAGCAGTCCCCATTGGGGGGGTGCCTACGAGCAGTACTTC
TRBV5-1	TRBJ2-1	many	NA	CAGLQGGDEQFF	TGCGCCGGTTTACAGGGAGGCGATGAGCAGTTCTTC
TRBV5-5	TRBJ2-2	NA	NA	CASSSGPAGELFF	TGTGCCAGCAGCTCCGGCCCCGCCGGGGAGCTGTTTTTT
TRBV7-9	TRBJ2-7	NA	NA	CASSFYTGGMSSYEQYF	TGTGCCAGCAGCTTCTATACGGGCGGGATGAGCTCCTACGAGCAGTACTTC
TRBV5-1	TRBJ2-1	NA	NA	CASSGSDDYEQFF	TGCGCCAGCAGCGGCTCTGATGATTACGAGCAGTTCTTC
TRBV6-1	TRBJ1-1	many	TRBD1	CASSRDRGFTEAFF	TGTGCCAGCAGTAGGGACAGGGGGTTCACTGAAGCTTTCTTT
TRBV7-9	TRBJ2-7	few	TRBD2	CASSPKGRGVYEQYF	TGTGCCAGCAGCCCTAAAGGACGGGGGGTTTACGAGCAGTACTTC
TRBV29-1	TRBJ2-1	many	TRBD1	CSVAGQGYNEQFF	TGCAGCGTTGCAGGACAGGGTTACAATGAGCAGTTCTTC
TRBV20-1	TRBJ2-1	many	NA	CSAPHPKTGTYNEQFF	TGCAGTGCCCCCCACCCCAAAACGGGAACTTACAATGAGCAGTTCTTC
TRBV11-2	TRBJ2-4	few	TRBD1	CASSSTGEGRLAKNIQYF	TGTGCCAGCAGCTCGACAGGGGAAGGTCGACTGGCCAAAAACATTCAGTACTTC
TRBV5-1	TRBJ2-5	NA	TRBD1	CASSRDRLLETQYF	TGCGCCAGCAGCAGGGACAGGCTTTTGGAGACCCAGTACTTC
TRBV5-1	TRBJ1-5	many	NA	CASSLEGQRPQHF	TGCGCCAGCAGCTTGGAGGGCCAAAGGCCCCAGCATTTT
TRBV20-1	TRBJ2-1	many	NA	CSANPLGGGSYEQFF	TGCAGTGCAAACCCTCTAGGGGGAGGCAGTTATGAGCAGTTCTTC
TRBV20-1	TRBJ1-5	NA	TRBD1	CSATHSPRQGADQPQHF	TGCAGTGCTACCCATTCGCCTCGACAGGGGGCGGATCAGCCCCAGCATTTT
TRBV20-1	TRBJ2-1	many	NA	CSATIQGQLAYNEQFF	TGCAGTGCTACCATACAGGGCCAACTAGCCTACAATGAGCAGTTCTTC
TRBV28	TRBJ2-1	many	NA	CASTEAVVSYNEQFF	TGTGCCAGCACGGAGGCGGTTGTGTCCTACAATGAGCAGTTCTTC
TRBV20-1	TRBJ2-5	many	TRBD1	CSAPPGQGVETQYF	TGCAGTGCTCCTCCGGGACAGGGTGTGGAGACCCAGTACTTC
TRBV15	TRBJ2-7	NA	NA	CATSMSQDGTYEQYF	TGTGCCACCAGCATGTCTCAGGACGGGACCTACGAGCAGTACTTC
TRBV7-8	TRBJ2-1	NA	NA	CASSSGTFTGNEQFF	TGTGCCAGCAGCTCAGGGACCTTTACGGGCAATGAGCAGTTCTTC
TRBV5-1	TRBJ2-2	many	NA	CASSSRDNTGELFF	TGCGCCAGCAGCTCCCGGGATAACACCGGGGAGCTGTTTTTT
TRBV20-1	TRBJ1-1	many	NA	CSAIGRVNTEAFF	TGCAGTGCTATCGGACGGGTGAACACTGAAGCTTTCTTT
TRBV29-1	TRBJ2-1	few	TRBD2	CSGELAGGPRSSYNEQFF	TGCAGCGGAGAACTAGCGGGAGGGCCGAGAAGCTCCTACAATGAGCAGTTCTTC
TRBV20-1	TRBJ2-1	many	NA	CSANGPREQFF	TGCAGTGCAAACGGGCCACGAGAGCAGTTCTTC
TRBV20-1	TRBJ2-2	NA	NA	CSAPLATANTGELFF	TGCAGTGCCCCCCTGGCCACCGCGAACACCGGGGAGCTGTTTTTT
TRBV6-2/TRBV6-3	TRBJ2-3	few	TRBD1	CASSYSGTGDTQYF	TGTGCCAGCAGTTACTCCGGGACAGGAGATACGCAGTATTTT
TRBV20-1	TRBJ1-2	few	NA	CSASAVYGYTF	TGCAGTGCTTCGGCAGTATATGGCTACACCTTC
TRBV10-3	TRBJ2-3	many	NA	CAIRELFDAHHTQYF	TGTGCCATCAGGGAACTTTTTGACGCCCACCATACGCAGTATTTT
TRBV6-5	TRBJ2-7	NA	NA	CATRDTVYEQYF	TGTGCCACCCGGGACACTGTCTACGAGCAGTACTTC
TRBV24-1	TRBJ2-1	NA	NA	CATSDLTADGYNEQFF	TGTGCCACCAGTGATTTAACGGCGGATGGGTACAATGAGCAGTTCTTC
TRBV28	TRBJ2-1	many	TRBD2	CASRLAAGDPSSNEQFF	TGTGCCAGCAGACTTGCGGCGGGAGACCCGTCGAGCAATGAGCAGTTCTTC
TRBV3-1	TRBJ2-1	NA	NA	CASSQVRTFSYNEQFF	TGTGCCAGCAGCCAAGTCAGAACGTTTTCCTACAATGAGCAGTTCTTC
TRBV6-2/TRBV6-3	TRBJ2-3	NA	TRBD2	CASSSRGLAGTDTQYF	TGTGCCAGCAGTTCCCGGGGACTAGCGGGAACAGATACGCAGTATTTT
TRBV28	TRBJ2-5	NA	NA	CASSSTEQETQYF	TGTGCCAGCAGCTCGACAGAGCAAGAGACCCAGTACTTC
TRBV5-1	TRBJ1-4	many	NA	CASSFNSNEKLFF	TGCGCCAGCAGCTTTAACAGTAATGAAAAACTGTTTTTT
TRBV27	TRBJ2-7	NA	NA	CASSFARPEGSHEQYF	TGTGCCAGCAGTTTCGCCCGCCCTGAGGGGTCCCACGAGCAGTACTTC
TRBV20-1	TRBJ2-3	many	NA	CSARGDRTDTQYF	TGCAGTGCTAGAGGAGACAGGACAGATACGCAGTATTTT
TRBV5-1	TRBJ2-3	many	TRBD2	CASSLAGRTSPTQYF	TGCGCCAGCAGCTTGGCCGGAAGGACTAGCCCCACGCAGTATTTT
TRBV7-6	TRBJ2-1	NA	NA	CASSQGDSSYNEQFF	TGTGCCAGCAGCCAGGGTGATAGCTCCTACAATGAGCAGTTCTTC
TRBV6-5	TRBJ2-1	many	TRBD2	CASSYYPGTSPGNEQFF	TGTGCCAGCAGTTACTACCCTGGGACTAGCCCTGGCAATGAGCAGTTCTTC
TRBV29-1	TRBJ1-1	many	NA	CSVVGQGNEAFF	TGCAGCGTTGTCGGCCAGGGTAATGAAGCTTTCTTT
TRBV10-3	TRBJ2-1	many	TRBD2	CAISMGGRGDEQFF	TGTGCCATCAGCATGGGGGGGAGGGGAGATGAGCAGTTCTTC
TRBV12-3/TRBV12-4	TRBJ2-7	few	TRBD1	CASSPAPQGANYEQYF	TGTGCCAGCAGCCCCGCCCCACAGGGGGCGAACTACGAGCAGTACTTC
TRBV6-1	TRBJ2-3	NA	NA	CASSGGRLADTQYF	TGTGCCAGCAGCGGGGGGCGCCTAGCAGATACGCAGTATTTT